The rows below give T cell receptor beta chains drawn from one sample of a study of T cell repertoires in cytomegalovirus infection. TCRdb reprocessed the reads via MiXCR and lists one record per CDR3 protein. There are about 920,000 distinct CDR3 sequences in the sample; approximately 33% occur only once, and around 15% lies in the top ten. These receptors have no known antigen. The sequenced sample was cultured CD8+ T cells from PBMCs, obtained from culture after CMV antigen stimulation. All receptors derive from a human donor in good health (CMV status not recorded). Some clones in this sample may be carry-over from other donors' samples. CDR3s include the opening cysteine and the closing phenylalanine or tryptophan. The D gene is left open where the match is weak. Only some rows state a clone size, as once, few, many or a class for expanded clones.

TRBJ1-2 | - | once | TRBV11-2 | CASSTPSTYGYTF | TGTGCCAGCAGCACCCCGTCGACTTATGGCTACACCTTC
TRBJ2-2 | TRBD1 | - | TRBV7-2 | CASSLIDRAPGELFF | TGTGCCAGCAGCTTAATTGACAGGGCCCCCGGGGAGCTGTTTTTT
TRBJ2-1 | - | - | TRBV20-1 | CSASKWQGIHEQFF | TGCAGTGCTAGTAAGTGGCAGGGAATCCATGAGCAGTTCTTC
TRBJ1-1 | - | - | TRBV12-5 | CASGYRGDGTEAFF | TGTGCTAGTGGTTACCGGGGGGACGGCACTGAAGCTTTCTTT
TRBJ2-3 | TRBD2 | - | TRBV4-1 | CASSHRLAGHTDTQYF | TGCGCCAGCAGCCATCGACTAGCGGGGCACACAGATACGCAGTATTTT
TRBJ1-5 | - | few | TRBV12-5 | CASGLGRTQPQHF | TGTGCTAGTGGTTTGGGGAGGACTCAGCCCCAGCATTTT
TRBJ2-7 | TRBD2 | - | TRBV27 | CASRLGLASSYEQYF | TGTGCCAGCAGACTGGGACTAGCGAGCTCCTACGAGCAGTACTTC
TRBJ1-3 | TRBD1 | few | TRBV12-3/TRBV12-4 | CASSSQGAGNTIYF | TGTGCCAGCAGTTCCCAGGGGGCTGGAAACACCATATATTTT
TRBJ1-6 | - | - | TRBV27 | CASSHDGIGRSPLHF | TGTGCCAGCAGCCACGACGGAATAGGACGTTCACCCCTCCACTTT
TRBJ1-3 | - | few | TRBV6-5 | CASSYSMATGNTIYF | TGTGCCAGCAGTTACTCGATGGCGACCGGAAACACCATATATTTT
TRBJ2-1 | TRBD2 | - | TRBV7-6 | CASSLGAAGGPGNEQFF | TGTGCCAGCAGCTTAGGGGCGGCGGGGGGCCCGGGCAATGAGCAGTTCTTC